This is a list of T cell receptor beta chains from one sample in a study of cytomegalovirus exposure and HLA in healthy donors. Sequenced by immunoSEQ multiplex PCR; TCRdb stores in-frame clones only, minus some. The data show more than 150,000 clones, with 65% to 85% seen just once and 1% to 1.5% held by the top ten. Source material: PBMCs. These receptors were obtained from a man aged 45-60 years in good health and CMV-seropositive. Both conserved end residues are part of each CDR3. Fields, in order: D gene, J gene, clone size, V gene, CDR3 DNA, CDR3 protein. A D gene is named only where the DNA matches it firmly. Clone size is stated in some rows and not others, as once, few, many or a class when expanded.

NA	TRBJ2-3	NA	TRBV6-5	TGTGCCAGCAGCTCCCCTGGGACACCAATTCAGTATTTT	CASSSPGTPIQYF
TRBD1	TRBJ2-2	NA	TRBV25-1	TGTGCCAGCAGGGCCGCAACAGGGGACACCGGGGAGCTGTTTTTT	CASRAATGDTGELFF
NA	TRBJ2-1	once	TRBV7-2	TGTGCCAGCAGCTTAGTTATTACTCAGGACAATGAGCAGTTCTTC	CASSLVITQDNEQFF
NA	TRBJ1-2	NA	TRBV10-3	TGTGCCATCACCGCCGGGCAGGGATATAACTATGGCTACACCTTC	CAITAGQGYNYGYTF
TRBD1	TRBJ1-2	few	TRBV5-4	TGTGCCAGCAGCTCCACGAAAACTAGCAGGGGGCATCGCTACACCTTC	CASSSTKTSRGHRYTF
TRBD2	TRBJ2-5	NA	TRBV11-2	TGTGCCAGCAGCTCGTCGACTAGCGGGAGGAAGACCCAGTACTTC	CASSSSTSGRKTQYF
TRBD1	TRBJ1-2	NA	TRBV28	TGTGCCAGCAGTTTGGGGACAGGGAAGGGAGCTAACTATGGCTACACCTTC	CASSLGTGKGANYGYTF
TRBD2	TRBJ2-1	NA	TRBV5-1	TGCGCCAGCAGCGATACTAGCGGGGGTAACAATGAGCAGTTCTTC	CASSDTSGGNNEQFF
NA	TRBJ2-5	NA	TRBV23-1	TGCGCCAGCAGTCACAAAGGGGAGGGACACGGAGAAGAGACCCAGTACTTC	CASSHKGEGHGEETQYF
NA	TRBJ2-7	NA	TRBV30	TGTGCCTGGAGGCCAGCGGGTCCGCACGAGCAGTACTTC	CAWRPAGPHEQYF
TRBD2	TRBJ2-3	NA	TRBV5-1	TGCGCCACCCGGACTAGCGGATACACAGATACGCAGTATTTT	CATRTSGYTDTQYF
TRBD2	TRBJ2-1	NA	TRBV7-2	TGTGCCAGCAGCTCAGGGACTATCTACAATGAGCAGTTCTTC	CASSSGTIYNEQFF
NA	TRBJ1-6	NA	TRBV7-6	TGTGCCAGCAGCCTAACCCTCCGACAGTCACCCCTCCACTTT	CASSLTLRQSPLHF
NA	TRBJ1-1	NA	TRBV6-1	TGTGCCAGCAGTGATCCCGGAGGCTTAGACACTGAAGCTTTCTTT	CASSDPGGLDTEAFF
TRBD2	TRBJ2-2	NA	TRBV5-4	TGTGCCAGCAGCCGCGGTGGGAGGGGAAACACCGGGGAGCTGTTTTTT	CASSRGGRGNTGELFF
TRBD1	TRBJ2-1	NA	TRBV2	TGTGCCAGCAGGACGGGACAGGTAGACAATGAGCAGTTCTTC	CASRTGQVDNEQFF
NA	TRBJ1-3	NA	TRBV9	TGTGCCAGCAGCATCTCAGGGAGGGGGGACACCATATATTTT	CASSISGRGDTIYF
TRBD1	TRBJ1-1	NA	TRBV6-1	TGTGCCAGCCGTTTCCGGGACAGGTTGAACACTGAAGCTTTCTTT	CASRFRDRLNTEAFF
NA	TRBJ2-7	NA	TRBV7-2	TGTGCCAGCAGCTTAGAGCCTAGCTCCTACGAGCAGTACTTC	CASSLEPSSYEQYF
NA	TRBJ1-5	few	TRBV6-5	TGTGCCAGCAGTTACGGCAGGGATGATCAGCCCCAGCATTTT	CASSYGRDDQPQHF
NA	TRBJ2-7	NA	TRBV6-5	TGTGCCAGCTGTCCGCGGGCAGGCGGTGAGCAGTACTTC	CASCPRAGGEQYF
NA	TRBJ1-6	NA	TRBV9	TGTGCCAGCAGCGTAACAGGCACAACGAATTCACCCCTCCACTTT	CASSVTGTTNSPLHF
NA	TRBJ2-3	NA	TRBV7-8	TGTGCCAGCAGCTTACCCAGACTCAGCCACACAGATACGCAGTATTTT	CASSLPRLSHTDTQYF
NA	TRBJ1-1	NA	TRBV2	TGTGCCAGCAGCCCCGCGGGGACGGGTACTGAAGCTTTCTTT	CASSPAGTGTEAFF
NA	TRBJ1-4	NA	TRBV28	TGTGCCTCCAGGGGCGCAACTAATGAAAAACTGTTTTTT	CASRGATNEKLFF
TRBD2	TRBJ2-3	NA	TRBV7-2	TGTGCCAGCAGCTTAGCACTAGCGGGGGGGCGAGATACGCAGTATTTT	CASSLALAGGRDTQYF
NA	TRBJ2-7	NA	TRBV5-6	TGTGCCAGCAGCACGCCGGCAGGGCGATACTCCTACGAGCAGTACTTC	CASSTPAGRYSYEQYF
TRBD1	TRBJ1-2	NA	TRBV29-1	TGCAGCGTCCCGATGACAGGGTTCGACTATGGCTACACCTTC	CSVPMTGFDYGYTF
NA	TRBJ2-3	NA	TRBV4-1	TGCGCCAGCAGCCAAGACGGGGCCCGGGGGTCATCAGATACGCAGTATTTT	CASSQDGARGSSDTQYF
NA	TRBJ1-3	NA	TRBV12-2	TGTGCAAGTCGCTTAGCGAGGGGGGGGTCTCGCTCTGGAAACACCATATATTTT	CASRLARGGSRSGNTIYF
TRBD1	TRBJ2-1	NA	TRBV9	TGTGCCAGCAGCGTAGAGGGGACAGGGAAGGATGAGCAGTTCTTC	CASSVEGTGKDEQFF
NA	TRBJ1-1	NA	TRBV5-1	TGCGCCAGCAGCTTGGACAGGGTCCCTCTGAACACTGAAGCTTTCTTT	CASSLDRVPLNTEAFF
TRBD1	TRBJ2-4	NA	TRBV27	TGTGCCAGCAGTCGTACCTATCCGACACTAGGGACAGATCTAGCCAAAAACATTCAGTACTTC	CASSRTYPTLGTDLAKNIQYF
TRBD1	TRBJ1-2	few	TRBV2	TGTGCCAGCAGTGTCGAGGGGGCCGGCTATGGCTACACCTTC	CASSVEGAGYGYTF
NA	TRBJ1-4	NA	TRBV29-1	TGCAGCGTTGGAGGTGCAACTAATGAAAAACTGTTTTTT	CSVGGATNEKLFF
NA	TRBJ1-1	NA	TRBV2	TGTGCCAGCAGGGAAGAGGGAGGCAGGGCGACTGAAGCTTTCTTT	CASREEGGRATEAFF
NA	TRBJ2-5	NA	TRBV18	TGTGCCAGCTCACAAGAACTACTACTCCAAGAGACCCAGTACTTC	CASSQELLLQETQYF
NA	TRBJ1-5	NA	TRBV11-2	TGTGCCAGCAGCTTCACAGACAATCAGCCCCAGCATTTT	CASSFTDNQPQHF
NA	TRBJ2-1	NA	TRBV28	TGTGCCAGCAGTCTAGCGTATGAGCAGTTCTTC	CASSLAYEQFF
NA	TRBJ1-5	NA	TRBV6-5	TGTGCCAGCAGTTACACGTTAGGGGTAAATCAGCCCCAGCATTTT	CASSYTLGVNQPQHF
TRBD2	TRBJ2-5	NA	TRBV5-4	TGTGCCAGCAAGCTTGGTGGTCGGGGGGAGCAAGAGACCCAGTACTTC	CASKLGGRGEQETQYF
TRBD2	TRBJ2-5	few	TRBV11-2	TGTGCCAGCAGCCCCGGGACTAGCGGGATCTTAGGAGAGACCCAGTACTTC	CASSPGTSGILGETQYF
TRBD1	TRBJ1-2	few	TRBV4-2	TGTGCCAGCAGCCAAAAGGGGACAGGGGGACTGGTCTATGGCTACACCTTC	CASSQKGTGGLVYGYTF
NA	TRBJ1-6	once	TRBV28	TGTGCCAGGGGGGGGGCGTACTATAATTCACCCCTCCACTTT	CARGGAYYNSPLHF
NA	TRBJ2-7	NA	TRBV15	TGTGCCACCAGCACTTACAGGGACGCCTCCTACGAGCAGTACTTC	CATSTYRDASYEQYF
NA	TRBJ2-4	NA	TRBV25-1	TGTGCCAGCAGTGAATGGAGACAGGAAAACATTCAGTACTTC	CASSEWRQENIQYF
NA	TRBJ1-2	NA	TRBV27	TGTGCCAGCAGTCCTCTGGAGGAACTCAACTATGGCTACACCTTC	CASSPLEELNYGYTF
NA	TRBJ1-1	NA	TRBV7-2	TGTGCCAGCAGCCAGGCAGGGAACACTGAAGCTTTCTTT	CASSQAGNTEAFF
NA	TRBJ1-1	once	TRBV6-1	TGTGCCAGCAGTGACAGTTACACTGAAGCTTTCTTT	CASSDSYTEAFF
TRBD1	TRBJ2-1	few	TRBV5-1	TGCGCCAGCAGCTTGAGACAGGGCACCTACAATGAGCAGTTCTTC	CASSLRQGTYNEQFF
NA	TRBJ1-4	NA	TRBV6-1	TGTGCCAGCAGTGACCCTTCGTGGGGGGGGAGAAAACTGTTTTTT	CASSDPSWGGRKLFF
NA	TRBJ1-1	once	TRBV15	TGTGCCACCAGCAGAGCTCGCAGGGACACTGAAGCTTTCTTT	CATSRARRDTEAFF
NA	TRBJ1-2	NA	TRBV28	TGTGCCAGCAGTTTACCCCCCGATGGCTACACCTTC	CASSLPPDGYTF
TRBD2	TRBJ2-7	NA	TRBV5-1	TGCGCCAGCAGCCCCCCCGGGACTAGCGGGAGGGCGGGAGAGCAGTACTTC	CASSPPGTSGRAGEQYF
TRBD2	TRBJ2-7	NA	TRBV6-1	TGTGCCAGCAGGGCCGGGACTAGCGGTCACGAGCAGTACTTC	CASRAGTSGHEQYF
TRBD2	TRBJ2-1	NA	TRBV6-6	TGTGCCAGCAAGATTAGCGGGGGAGAAGGTGAGCAGTTCTTC	CASKISGGEGEQFF
NA	TRBJ2-1	NA	TRBV30	TGTGCCTCAAGTCGGACAGGAGGGTTCGAGCAGTTCTTC	CASSRTGGFEQFF
NA	TRBJ1-1	NA	TRBV11-2	TGTGCCAGCAGCTCAACCAGGGGACCCTCTGAAGCTTTCTTT	CASSSTRGPSEAFF
NA	TRBJ1-2	NA	TRBV28	TGTGCCAGCAGCTCCCCCGGGGTGGGCGTCTATGGCTACACCTTC	CASSSPGVGVYGYTF